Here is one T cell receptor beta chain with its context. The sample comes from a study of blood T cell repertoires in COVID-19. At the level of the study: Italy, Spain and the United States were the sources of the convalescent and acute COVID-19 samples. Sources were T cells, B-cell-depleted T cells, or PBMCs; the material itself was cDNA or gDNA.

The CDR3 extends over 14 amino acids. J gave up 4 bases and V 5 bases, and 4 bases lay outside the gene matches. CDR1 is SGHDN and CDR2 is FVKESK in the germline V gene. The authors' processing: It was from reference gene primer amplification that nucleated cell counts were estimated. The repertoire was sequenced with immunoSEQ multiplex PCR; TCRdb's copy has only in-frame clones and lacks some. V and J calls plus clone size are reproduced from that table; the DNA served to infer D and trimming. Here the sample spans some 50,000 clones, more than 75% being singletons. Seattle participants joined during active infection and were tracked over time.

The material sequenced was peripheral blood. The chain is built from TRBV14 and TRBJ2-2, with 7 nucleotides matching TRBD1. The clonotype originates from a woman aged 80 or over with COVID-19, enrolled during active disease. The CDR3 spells CASSGQAGTGELFF. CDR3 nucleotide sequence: TGTGCCAGCAGCGGACAGGCGGGCACCGGGGAGCTGTTTTTT.